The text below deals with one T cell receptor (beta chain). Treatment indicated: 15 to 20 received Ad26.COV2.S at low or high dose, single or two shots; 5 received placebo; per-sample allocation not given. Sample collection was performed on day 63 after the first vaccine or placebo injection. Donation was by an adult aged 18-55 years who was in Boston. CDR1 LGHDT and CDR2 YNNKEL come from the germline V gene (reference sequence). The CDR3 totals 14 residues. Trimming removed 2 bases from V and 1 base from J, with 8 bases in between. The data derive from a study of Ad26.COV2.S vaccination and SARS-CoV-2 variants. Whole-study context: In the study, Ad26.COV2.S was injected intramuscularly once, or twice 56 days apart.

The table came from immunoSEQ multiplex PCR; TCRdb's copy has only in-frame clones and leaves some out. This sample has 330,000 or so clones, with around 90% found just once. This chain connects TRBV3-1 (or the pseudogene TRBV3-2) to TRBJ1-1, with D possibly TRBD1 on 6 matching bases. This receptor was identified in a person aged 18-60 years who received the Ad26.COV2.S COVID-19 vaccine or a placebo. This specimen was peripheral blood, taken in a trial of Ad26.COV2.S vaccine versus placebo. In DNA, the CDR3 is TGTGCCAGCAGCCAACCACAGGGGAACACTGAAGCTTTCTTT. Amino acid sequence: CASSQPQGNTEAFF.